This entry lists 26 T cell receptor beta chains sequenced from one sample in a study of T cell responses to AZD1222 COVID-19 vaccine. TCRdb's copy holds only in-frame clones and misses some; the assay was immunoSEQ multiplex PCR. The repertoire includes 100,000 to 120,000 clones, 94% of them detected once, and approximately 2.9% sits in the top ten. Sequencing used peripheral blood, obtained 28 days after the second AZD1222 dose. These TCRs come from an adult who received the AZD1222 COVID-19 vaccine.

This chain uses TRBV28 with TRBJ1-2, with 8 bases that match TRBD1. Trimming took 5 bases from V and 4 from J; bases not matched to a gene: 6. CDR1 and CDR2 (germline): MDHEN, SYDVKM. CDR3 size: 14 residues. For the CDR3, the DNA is TGTGCCAGCAGTCCACCGGGACAGGTCTATGGCTACACCTTC. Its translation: CASSPPGQVYGYTF.

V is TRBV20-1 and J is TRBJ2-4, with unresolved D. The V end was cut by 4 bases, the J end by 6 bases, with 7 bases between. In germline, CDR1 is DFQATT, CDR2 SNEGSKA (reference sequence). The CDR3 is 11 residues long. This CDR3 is CSATGPNIQYF. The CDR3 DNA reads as TGCAGTGCTACTGGCCCAAACATTCAGTACTTC.

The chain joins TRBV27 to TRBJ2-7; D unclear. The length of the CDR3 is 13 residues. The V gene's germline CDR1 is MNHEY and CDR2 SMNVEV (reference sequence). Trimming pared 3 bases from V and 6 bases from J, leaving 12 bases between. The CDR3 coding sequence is TGTGCCAGCAGTTTCTCAGGTTTTGGCGAGCAGTACTTC. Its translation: CASSFSGFGEQYF.

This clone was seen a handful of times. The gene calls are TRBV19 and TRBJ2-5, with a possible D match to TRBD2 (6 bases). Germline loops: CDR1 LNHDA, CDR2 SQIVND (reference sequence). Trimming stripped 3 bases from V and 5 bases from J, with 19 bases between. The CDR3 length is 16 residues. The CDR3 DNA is TGTGCCAGTAGTATCTCCGGTCGGGGGTTGGAGGAGACCCAGTACTTC. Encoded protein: CASSISGRGLEETQYF.

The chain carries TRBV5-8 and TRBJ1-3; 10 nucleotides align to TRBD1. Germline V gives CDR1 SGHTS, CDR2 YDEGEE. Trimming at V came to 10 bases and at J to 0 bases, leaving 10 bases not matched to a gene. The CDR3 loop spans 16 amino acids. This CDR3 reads CAGTGTGDYSGNTIYF. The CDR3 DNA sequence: TGTGCCGGCACCGGGACAGGGGACTACTCTGGAAACACCATATATTTT. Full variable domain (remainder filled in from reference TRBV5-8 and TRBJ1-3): EAGVTQSPTHLIKTRGQQATLRCSPISGHTSVYWYQQALGLGLQFLLWYDEGEERNRGNFPPRFSGRQFPNYSSELNVNALELEDSALYLCAGTGTGDYSGNTIYFGEGSWLTVV.

As DNA, the CDR3 is TGTGCCAGCAGTTACGAGGGGACAGGCTCCTACGAGCAGTACTTC. Its translation is CASSYEGTGSYEQYF. The chain employs TRBV6-2 or TRBV6-3 and TRBJ2-7; 8 nucleotides agree with TRBD1. V gave up 2 bases and J gave up 0 bases; unmatched junction bases: 3. There are 15 residues in the CDR3. The germline gives CDR1 MNHEY, CDR2 SVGEGT.

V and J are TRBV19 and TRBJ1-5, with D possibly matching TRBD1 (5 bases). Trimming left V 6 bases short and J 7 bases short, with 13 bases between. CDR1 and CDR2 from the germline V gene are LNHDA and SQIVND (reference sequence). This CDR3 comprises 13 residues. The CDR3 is CASSTGGGQPQHF. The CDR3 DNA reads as TGTGCCAGTAGCACTGGGGGGGGGCAGCCCCAGCATTTT.

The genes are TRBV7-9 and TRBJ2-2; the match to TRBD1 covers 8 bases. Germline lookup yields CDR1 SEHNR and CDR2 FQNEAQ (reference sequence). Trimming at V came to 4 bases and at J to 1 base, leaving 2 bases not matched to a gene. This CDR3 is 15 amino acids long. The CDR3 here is CASSYRGMNTGELFF. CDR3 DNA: TGTGCCAGCAGCTACAGGGGGATGAACACCGGGGAGCTGTTTTTT. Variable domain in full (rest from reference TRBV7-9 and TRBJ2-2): DTGVSQNPRHKITKRGQNVTFRCDPISEHNRLYWYRQTLGQGPEFLTYFQNEAQLEKSRLLSDRFSAERPKGSFSTLEIQRTEQGDSAMYLCASSYRGMNTGELFFGEGSRLTVL.

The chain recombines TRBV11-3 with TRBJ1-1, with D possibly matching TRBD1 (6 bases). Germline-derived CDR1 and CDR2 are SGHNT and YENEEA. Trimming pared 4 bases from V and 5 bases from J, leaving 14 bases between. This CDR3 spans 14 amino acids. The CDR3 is CASSSRGKETEAFF. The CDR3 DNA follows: TGTGCCAGCAGCTCCAGGGGTAAAGAAACTGAAGCTTTCTTT.

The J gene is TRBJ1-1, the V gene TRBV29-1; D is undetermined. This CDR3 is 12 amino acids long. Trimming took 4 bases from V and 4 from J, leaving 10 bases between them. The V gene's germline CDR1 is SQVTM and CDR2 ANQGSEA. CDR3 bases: TGCAGCGTTGTTCTAGGGATCACTGAAGCTTTCTTT. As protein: CSVVLGITEAFF.

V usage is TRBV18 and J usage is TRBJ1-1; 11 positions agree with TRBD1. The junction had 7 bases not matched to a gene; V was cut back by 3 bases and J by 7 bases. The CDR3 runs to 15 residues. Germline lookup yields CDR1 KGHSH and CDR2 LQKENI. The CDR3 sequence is CASSPRTGGSYEAFF. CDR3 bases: TGTGCCAGCTCACCCCGGACAGGGGGCTCTTATGAAGCTTTCTTT.

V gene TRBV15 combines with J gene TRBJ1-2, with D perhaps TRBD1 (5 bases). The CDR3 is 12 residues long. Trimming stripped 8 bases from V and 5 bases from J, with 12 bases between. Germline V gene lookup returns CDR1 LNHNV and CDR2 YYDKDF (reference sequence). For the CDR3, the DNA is TGTGCCACCGGCGACAGATATTATGGCTACACCTTC. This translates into CATGDRYYGYTF.

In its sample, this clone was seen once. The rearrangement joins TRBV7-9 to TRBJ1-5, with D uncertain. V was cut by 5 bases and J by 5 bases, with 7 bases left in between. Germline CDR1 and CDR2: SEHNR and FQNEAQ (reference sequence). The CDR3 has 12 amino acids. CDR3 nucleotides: TGTGCCAGCAGCGAGGCAGATCAGCCCCAGCATTTT. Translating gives CASSEADQPQHF.

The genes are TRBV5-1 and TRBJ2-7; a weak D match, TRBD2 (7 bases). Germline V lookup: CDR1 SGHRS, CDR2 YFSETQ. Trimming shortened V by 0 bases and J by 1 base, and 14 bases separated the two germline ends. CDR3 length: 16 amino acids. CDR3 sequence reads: CASSLEGGAFSYEQYF. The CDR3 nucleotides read TGCGCCAGCAGCTTGGAAGGGGGGGCCTTTTCCTACGAGCAGTACTTC.

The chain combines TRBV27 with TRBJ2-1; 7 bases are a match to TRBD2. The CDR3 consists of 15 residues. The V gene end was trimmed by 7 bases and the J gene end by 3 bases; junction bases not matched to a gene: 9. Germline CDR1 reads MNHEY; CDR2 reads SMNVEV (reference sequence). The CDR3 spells CASTRGLADYNEQFF. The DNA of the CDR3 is TGTGCCAGCACCCGGGGCCTAGCGGACTACAATGAGCAGTTCTTC.

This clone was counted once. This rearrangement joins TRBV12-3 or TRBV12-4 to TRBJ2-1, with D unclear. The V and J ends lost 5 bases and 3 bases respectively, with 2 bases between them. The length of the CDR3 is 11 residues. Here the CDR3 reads CASSRYNEQFF. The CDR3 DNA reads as TGTGCCAGCAGTCGCTACAATGAGCAGTTCTTC.

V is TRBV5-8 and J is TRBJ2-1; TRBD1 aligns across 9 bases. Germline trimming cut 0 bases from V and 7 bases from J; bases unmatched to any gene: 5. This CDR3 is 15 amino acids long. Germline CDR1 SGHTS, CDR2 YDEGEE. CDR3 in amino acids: CASSLVGTGRNEQFF. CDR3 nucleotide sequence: TGTGCCAGCAGCTTGGTAGGGACAGGGAGGAATGAGCAGTTCTTC.

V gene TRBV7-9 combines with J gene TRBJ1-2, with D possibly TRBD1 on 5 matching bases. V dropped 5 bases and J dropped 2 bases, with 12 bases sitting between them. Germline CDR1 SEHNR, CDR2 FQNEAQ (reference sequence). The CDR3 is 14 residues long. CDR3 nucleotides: TGTGCCAGCAGCCCGGGGACGGCAAACTATGGCTACACCTTC. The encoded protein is CASSPGTANYGYTF.

The CDR3 is CASSPQGQGTINSPLHF. The CDR3 DNA sequence: TGTGCCAGCTCACCACAGGGACAGGGGACGATCAATTCACCCCTCCACTTT. This chain connects TRBV18 to TRBJ1-6; 10 positions agree with TRBD1. The V and J ends lost 1 base and 7 bases, in that order; junction bases with no gene match: 7. Looked up from germline, CDR1 is KGHSH and CDR2 is LQKENI. The CDR3 totals 17 residues.

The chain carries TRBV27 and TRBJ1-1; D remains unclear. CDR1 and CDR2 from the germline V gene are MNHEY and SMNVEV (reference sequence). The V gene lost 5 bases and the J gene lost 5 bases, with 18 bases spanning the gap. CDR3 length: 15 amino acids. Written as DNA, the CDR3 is TGTGCCAGCAGTCTTCGATGGGCAGGAGAGACTGAAGCTTTCTTT. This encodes CASSLRWAGETEAFF.

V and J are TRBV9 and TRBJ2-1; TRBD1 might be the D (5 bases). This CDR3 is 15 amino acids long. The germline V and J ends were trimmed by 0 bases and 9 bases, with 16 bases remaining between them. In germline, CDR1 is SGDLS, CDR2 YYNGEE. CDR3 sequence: CASSVAGPVQGEQFF. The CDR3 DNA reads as TGTGCCAGCAGCGTAGCTGGACCCGTCCAGGGTGAGCAGTTCTTC. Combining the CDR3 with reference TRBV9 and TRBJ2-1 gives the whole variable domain DSGVTQTPKHLITATGQRVTLRCSPRSGDLSVYWYQQSLDQGLQFLIQYYNGEERAKGNILERFSAQQFPDLHSELNLSSLELGDSALYFCASSVAGPVQGEQFFGPGTRLTVL.

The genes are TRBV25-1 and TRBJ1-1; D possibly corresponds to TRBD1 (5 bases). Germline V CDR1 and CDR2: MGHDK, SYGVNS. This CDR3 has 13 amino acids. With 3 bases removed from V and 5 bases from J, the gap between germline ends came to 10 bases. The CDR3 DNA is TGTGCCAGCAGTGACACGGGGCTAACTGAAGCTTTCTTT. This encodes CASSDTGLTEAFF. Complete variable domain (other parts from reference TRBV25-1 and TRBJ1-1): EADIYQTPRYLVIGTGKKITLECSQTMGHDKMYWYQQDPGMELHLIHYSYGVNSTEKGDLSSESTVSRIRTEHFPLTLESARPSHTSQYLCASSDTGLTEAFFGQGTRLTVV.

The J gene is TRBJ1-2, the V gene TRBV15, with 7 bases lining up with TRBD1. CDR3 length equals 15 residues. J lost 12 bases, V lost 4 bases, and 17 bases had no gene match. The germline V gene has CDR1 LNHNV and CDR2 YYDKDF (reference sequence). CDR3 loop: CATSTRTGISPHDTF. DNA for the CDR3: TGTGCCACCAGCACAAGGACAGGCATATCTCCCCATGACACCTTC.

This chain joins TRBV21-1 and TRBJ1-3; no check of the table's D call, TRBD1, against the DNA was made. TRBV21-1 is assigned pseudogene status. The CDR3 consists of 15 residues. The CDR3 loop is CASYLIQGPENTIYF. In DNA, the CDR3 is TGTGCCAGCTATTTGATACAGGGTCCCGAAAACACCATATATTTT.

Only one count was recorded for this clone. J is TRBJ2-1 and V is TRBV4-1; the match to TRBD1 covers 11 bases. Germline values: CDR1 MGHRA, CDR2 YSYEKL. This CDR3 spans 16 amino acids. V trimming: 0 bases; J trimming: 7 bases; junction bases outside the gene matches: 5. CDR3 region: CASSQDLGTGGNEQFF. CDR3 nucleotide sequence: TGCGCCAGCAGCCAAGATCTAGGGACAGGGGGTAATGAGCAGTTCTTC.

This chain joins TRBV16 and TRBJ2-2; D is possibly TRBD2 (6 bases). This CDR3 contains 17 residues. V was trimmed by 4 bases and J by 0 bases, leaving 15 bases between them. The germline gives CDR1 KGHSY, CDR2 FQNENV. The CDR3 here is CASSPRGKSANTGELFF. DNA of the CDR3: TGTGCCAGCAGCCCGCGGGGCAAGTCAGCGAACACCGGGGAGCTGTTTTTT.